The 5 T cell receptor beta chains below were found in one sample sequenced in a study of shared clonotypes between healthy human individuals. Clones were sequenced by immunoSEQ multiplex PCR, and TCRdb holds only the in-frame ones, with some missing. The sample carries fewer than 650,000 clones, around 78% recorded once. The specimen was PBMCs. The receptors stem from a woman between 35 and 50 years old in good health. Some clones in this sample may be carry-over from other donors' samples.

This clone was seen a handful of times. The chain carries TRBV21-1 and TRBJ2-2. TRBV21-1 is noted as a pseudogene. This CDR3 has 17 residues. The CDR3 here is CASSKPPGVGMSGELFF. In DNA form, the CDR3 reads TGTGCCAGCAGCAAACCCCCCGGAGTGGGGATGAGCGGGGAGCTGTTTTTT.

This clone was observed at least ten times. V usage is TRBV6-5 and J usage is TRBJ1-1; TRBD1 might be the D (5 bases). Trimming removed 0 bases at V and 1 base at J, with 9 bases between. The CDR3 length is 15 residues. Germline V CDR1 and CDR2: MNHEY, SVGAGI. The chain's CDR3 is CASSYSGRANTEAFF. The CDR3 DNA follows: TGTGCCAGCAGTTACTCGGGACGGGCGAACACTGAAGCTTTCTTT.

CDR3 in DNA: TGCGCCAGCAGCCGCGCAGGAAAGCGGGAGGTTGACAATGAGCAGTTCTTC. It translates to CASSRAGKREVDNEQFF. The chain links TRBV4-1 to TRBJ2-1, with 9 nucleotides matching TRBD2. In germline, CDR1 is MGHRA, CDR2 YSYEKL. The CDR3 contains 17 residues. V was clipped by 4 bases and J by 5 bases; unmatched bases: 12.

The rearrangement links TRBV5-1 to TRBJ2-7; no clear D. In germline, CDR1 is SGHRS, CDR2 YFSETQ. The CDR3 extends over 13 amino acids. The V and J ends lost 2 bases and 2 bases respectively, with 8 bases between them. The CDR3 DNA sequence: TGCGCCAGCAGCTTCTCCCCTCCCTACGAGCAGTACTTC. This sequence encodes CASSFSPPYEQYF.

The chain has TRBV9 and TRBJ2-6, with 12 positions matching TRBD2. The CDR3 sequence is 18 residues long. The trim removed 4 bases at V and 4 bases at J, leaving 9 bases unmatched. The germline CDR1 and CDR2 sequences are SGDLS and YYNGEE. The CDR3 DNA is TGTGCCAGCAGCCCGCTAGCGGGAGGGCCGGGAGGGGCCAACGTCCTGACTTTC. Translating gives CASSPLAGGPGGANVLTF.